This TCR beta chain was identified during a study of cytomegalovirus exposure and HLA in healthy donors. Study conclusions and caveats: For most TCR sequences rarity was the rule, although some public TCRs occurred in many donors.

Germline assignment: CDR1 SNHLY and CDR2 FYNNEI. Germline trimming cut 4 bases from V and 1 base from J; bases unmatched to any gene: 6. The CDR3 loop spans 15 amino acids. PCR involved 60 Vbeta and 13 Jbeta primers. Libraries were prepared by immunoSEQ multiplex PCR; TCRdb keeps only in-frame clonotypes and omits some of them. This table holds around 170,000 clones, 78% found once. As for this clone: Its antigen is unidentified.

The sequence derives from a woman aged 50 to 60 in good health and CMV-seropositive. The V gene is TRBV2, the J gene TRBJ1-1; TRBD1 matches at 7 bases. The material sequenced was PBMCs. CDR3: CASSGRTGRNTEAFF. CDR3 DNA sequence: TGTGCCAGCAGTGGGAGGACAGGTCGGAACACTGAAGCTTTCTTT.